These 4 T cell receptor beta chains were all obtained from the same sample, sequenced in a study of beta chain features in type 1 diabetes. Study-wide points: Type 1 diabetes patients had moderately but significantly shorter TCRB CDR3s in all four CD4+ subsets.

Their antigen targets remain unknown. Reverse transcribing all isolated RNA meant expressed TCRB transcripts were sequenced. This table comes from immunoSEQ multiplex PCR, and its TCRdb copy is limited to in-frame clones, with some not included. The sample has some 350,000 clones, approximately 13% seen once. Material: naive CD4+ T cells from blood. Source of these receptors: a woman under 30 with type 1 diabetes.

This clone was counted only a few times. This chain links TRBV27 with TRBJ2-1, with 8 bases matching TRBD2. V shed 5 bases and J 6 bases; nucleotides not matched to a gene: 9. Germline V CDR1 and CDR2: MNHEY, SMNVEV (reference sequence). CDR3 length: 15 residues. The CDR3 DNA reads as TGTGCCAGCAGTGAATTCGGGAGGGTGGGCAATGAGCAGTTCTTC. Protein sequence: CASSEFGRVGNEQFF.

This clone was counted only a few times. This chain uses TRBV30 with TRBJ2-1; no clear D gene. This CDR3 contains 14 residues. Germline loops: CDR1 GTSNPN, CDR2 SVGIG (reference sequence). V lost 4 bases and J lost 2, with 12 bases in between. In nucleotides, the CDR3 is TGTGCCTGGATGCCAGGTCTCGCCTACAATGAGCAGTTCTTC. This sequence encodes CAWMPGLAYNEQFF. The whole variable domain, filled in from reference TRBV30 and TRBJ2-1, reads SQTIHQWPATLVQPVGSPLSLECTVEGTSNPNLYWYRQAAGRGLQLLFYSVGIGQISSEVPQNLSASRPQDRQFILSSKKLLLSDSGFYLCAWMPGLAYNEQFFGPGTRLTVL.

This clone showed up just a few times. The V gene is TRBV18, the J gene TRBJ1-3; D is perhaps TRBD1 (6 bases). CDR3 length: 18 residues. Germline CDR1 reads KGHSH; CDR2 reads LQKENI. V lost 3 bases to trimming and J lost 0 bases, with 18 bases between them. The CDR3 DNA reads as TGTGCCAGCTCACCGACGGCAGGGGCCGACAGCTCTGGAAACACCATATATTTT. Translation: CASSPTAGADSSGNTIYF.

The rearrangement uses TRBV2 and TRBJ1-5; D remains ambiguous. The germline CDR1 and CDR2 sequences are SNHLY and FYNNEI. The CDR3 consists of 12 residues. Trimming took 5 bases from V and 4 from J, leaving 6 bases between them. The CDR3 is CASSPQNQPQHF. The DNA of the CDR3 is TGTGCCAGCAGTCCACAGAATCAGCCCCAGCATTTT. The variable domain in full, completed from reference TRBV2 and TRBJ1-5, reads EPEVTQTPSHQVTQMGQEVILRCVPISNHLYFYWYRQILGQKVEFLVSFYNNEISEKSEIFDDQFSVERPDGSNFTLKIRSTKLEDSAMYFCASSPQNQPQHFGDGTRLSIL.